This T cell receptor beta chain was identified in a study of shared clonotypes between healthy human individuals. Study-wide results and limits: Across four donors, naive CD4 shared roughly 5.2%, naive CD8 more than 3%, memory CD4 2.3%, memory CD8 about 0.4%.

Positively selected for CCR7, the CD45RO-negative cells used as naive CD8 cells excluded terminally differentiated effector memory CD45RA+ cells. The donors, healthy adults who were HIV-negative, had experienced no recent acute infections or vaccinations. Clones were read by immunoSEQ multiplex PCR, and TCRdb kept only the in-frame ones, dropping some. The sample records about 2.2 million clones, just over 90% being singletons. The CDR3 has 15 residues. CDR1 is SGDLS, CDR2 YYNGEE, per germline. Trimming removed 0 bases from V and 4 bases from J, with 13 bases in between. Note on this clone: Its antigen is as yet unknown.

The sequenced material came from naive CD8+ T cells from PBMCs. The V and J genes are TRBV9 and TRBJ1-2, with TRBD1 as a possible D gene (5 bases). This TCR was recovered from a man aged 18-30 years in good health. Some clones in this sample may be carry-over from other donors' samples. The CDR3 sequence: CASSVGPLGAYGYTF. CDR3 in DNA: TGTGCCAGCAGCGTAGGACCGCTTGGGGCCTATGGCTACACCTTC.